This T cell receptor beta chain emerged from a study of T cells in Graves' hyperthyroidism and ophthalmopathy. Overall study: Before treatment of any kind, peripheral blood was taken at initial diagnosis.

Using RNA transcripts as the source, TCR beta CDR3 regions were amplified. With the HTBI primer set, the TCR CDR3 went through a first round of RT-PCR. TCRdb itself ran the multiplex PCR reads through MiXCR, one entry per CDR3 protein. The profile covers a few hundred thousand distinct CDR3 sequences, with about a sixth appearing a single time and under 7.5% taken by the ten largest. No ophthalmopathy progression within 18 months constituted stable Graves' hyperthyroidism. PBMCs were sourced from about 10 ml fresh peripheral blood. This clonotype came up many times. Its specificity is not known. Whole-study results and caveats: Blood also showed most of the thyroid clonotypes that were expanded above 0.001.

The CDR3 is 15 residues long. Trimming took off 3 bases at V and 3 bases at J, with 14 bases between the two ends. CDR1 is KGHSH and CDR2 is LQKENI in the germline V gene. Sequencing was carried out using blood. V gene TRBV18 combines with J gene TRBJ1-2; D is unclear. This TCR came from a woman aged 30 to 39 with Graves' hyperthyroidism. This CDR3 is CASSPTSDGDYGYTF. The CDR3 nucleotides are TGTGCCAGCTCACCCACAAGCGACGGAGACTATGGCTACACCTTC.